This T cell receptor (beta chain) stems from a study of T cells in localized non-small cell lung cancer (dated by TCRdb to the early 2020s). About the study as a whole: Comparing tumors with uninvolved tumor-adjacent lungs, the study looked at the T cell repertoires of roughly 250 patients with early-stage NSCLC. All 250 or so NSCLC patients in the cohort were treatment-naive and had localized lung tumors that were resected. A mean age of around 66 years was recorded for the NSCLC patients, of whom under 150 were male and 90 to 110 were female.

Summary of the overall study and its limitations: Uninvolved tumor-adjacent lung showed the highest T cell clonality, higher than tumor, which suggests more focused antigenic responses in the uninvolved tumor-adjacent lung. Because multi-region tumor sequencing was not done, intratumor heterogeneity could not be ruled out. Longer overall survival was associated with higher blood T cell density, whereas shorter survival was associated with higher adjacent-lung clonality. Because of the exploratory design, TCR variables were selected using unadjusted p-values without false-discovery rate correction. A median of around 60 of the top 100 tumor clones turned up in the paired uninvolved adjacent lung, and 25 to 35 of those clones also ranked among the top 100 of that same adjacent lung.

Reading from cysteine to phenylalanine, the CDR3 counts 17 amino acids. Of the read, only the CDR3 DNA is kept; its 51 bases are in frame from base 1. The germline V gene (reference sequence) specifies PRHDT as CDR1 and FYEKMQ as CDR2. The V and J ends are trimmed by 5 bases and 2 bases, leaving 21 bases between them. A remark on this clone: The antigen it recognizes is unknown. Per-base qualities were not stored, and no clone one base away is much larger.

The immunoSEQ Assay was used to sequence TCR beta CDR3 regions from DNA. Per the original workflow: To compute T cell density, TCR beta template counts were normalized to usable DNA, which was estimated by amplifying housekeeping genes. The preseqR package was used to estimate richness by extrapolating to 400,000 templates for PBMC samples and to 120,000 templates for tissue samples. Clonality was calculated as one minus Pielou's evenness. To identify tissue-enriched TCRs, differential abundance testing was run on productive amino-acid clonotypes with a minimum total count of 5 and an alpha of 0.1. The Jaccard Index and the Morisita Overlap Index were used to measure repertoire overlap between compartments. GLIPH clustered TCR beta CDR3s with public tetramer-defined viral CDR3s; viral motifs required at least three viral sequences plus V-gene enrichment. The clones in this table, taken by TCRdb from immuneACCESS, are in-frame only. Not every clone is retained; where verified, under half of the shortfall comes from an unresolved V gene, and the cause of the rest is unknown. D and trimming were read from the DNA, whereas the V and J calls and clone size are those reported in that table. Recorded for this sample are 39,000 or so clones; around 83% of them occurred a single time. Approximately 8.6% of the sample belongs to the ten largest clones.

At diagnosis, tumor, uninvolved tumor-adjacent lung and peripheral blood were collected and then preserved as a mix of FFPE and fresh-frozen material. For TCR repertoire profiling, the blood samples were analyzed as peripheral blood mononuclear cells. The TCR comes from a man aged 40-75 years with stage II lung adenocarcinoma. The sequencing used PBMCs, collected before any cancer treatment. In this chain, TRBV13 is recombined with TRBJ1-1; the D region possibly corresponds to TRBD1 (5 bases align). Here the CDR3 is given as CASSAAPPGPRNTEAFF. The nucleotides are TGTGCCAGCAGCGCCGCCCCACCGGGGCCGCGTAACACTGAAGCTTTCTTT.